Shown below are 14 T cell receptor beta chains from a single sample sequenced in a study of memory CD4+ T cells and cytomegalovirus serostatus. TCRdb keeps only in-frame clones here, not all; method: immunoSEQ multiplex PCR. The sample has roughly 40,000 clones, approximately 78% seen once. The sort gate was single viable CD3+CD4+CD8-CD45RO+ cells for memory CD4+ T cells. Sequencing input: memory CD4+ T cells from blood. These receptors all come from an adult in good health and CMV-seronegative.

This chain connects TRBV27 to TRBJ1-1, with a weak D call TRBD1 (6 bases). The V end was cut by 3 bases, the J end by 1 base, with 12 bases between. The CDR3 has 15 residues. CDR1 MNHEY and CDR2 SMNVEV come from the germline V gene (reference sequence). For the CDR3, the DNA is TGTGCCAGCAGTTTCGCACAGGGCCGGAACACTGAAGCTTTCTTT. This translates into CASSFAQGRNTEAFF.

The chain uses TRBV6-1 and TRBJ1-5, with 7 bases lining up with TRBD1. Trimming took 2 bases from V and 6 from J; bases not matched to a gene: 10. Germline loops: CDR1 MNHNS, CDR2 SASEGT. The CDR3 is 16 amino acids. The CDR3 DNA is TGTGCCAGCAGTGAACGGGCGGGCAGGGGGTTTCAGCCCCAGCATTTT. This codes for CASSERAGRGFQPQHF.

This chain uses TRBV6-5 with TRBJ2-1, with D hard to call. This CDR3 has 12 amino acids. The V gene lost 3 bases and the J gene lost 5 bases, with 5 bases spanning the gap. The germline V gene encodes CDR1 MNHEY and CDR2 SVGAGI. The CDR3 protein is CASSYTDNEQFF. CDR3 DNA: TGTGCCAGCAGTTATACCGACAATGAGCAGTTCTTC.

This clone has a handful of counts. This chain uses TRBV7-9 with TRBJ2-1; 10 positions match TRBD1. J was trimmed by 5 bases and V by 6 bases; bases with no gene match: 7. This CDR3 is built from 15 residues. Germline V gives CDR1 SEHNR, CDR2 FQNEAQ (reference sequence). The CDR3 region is CASRRLGTGDNEQFF. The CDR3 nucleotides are TGTGCCAGCAGACGGCTTGGGACAGGGGACAATGAGCAGTTCTTC.

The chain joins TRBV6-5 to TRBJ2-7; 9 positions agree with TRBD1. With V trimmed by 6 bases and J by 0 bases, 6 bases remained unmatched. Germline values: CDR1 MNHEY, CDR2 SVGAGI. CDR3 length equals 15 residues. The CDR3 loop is CASSRLQGASYEQYF. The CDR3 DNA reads TGTGCCAGCAGCCGCTTACAGGGGGCCTCCTACGAGCAGTACTTC.

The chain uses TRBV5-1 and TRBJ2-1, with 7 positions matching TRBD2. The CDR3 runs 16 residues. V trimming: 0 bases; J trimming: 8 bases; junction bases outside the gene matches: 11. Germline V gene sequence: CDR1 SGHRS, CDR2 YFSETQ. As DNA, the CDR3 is TGCGCCAGCAGCTTGGTTACGGGGGGTCATGGGGATGAGCAGTTCTTC. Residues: CASSLVTGGHGDEQFF.

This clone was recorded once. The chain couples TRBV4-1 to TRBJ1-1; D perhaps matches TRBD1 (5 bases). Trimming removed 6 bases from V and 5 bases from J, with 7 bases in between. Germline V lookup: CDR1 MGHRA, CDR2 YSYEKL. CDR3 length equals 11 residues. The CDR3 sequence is CASRGVTEAFF. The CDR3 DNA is TGCGCCAGCAGAGGGGTAACTGAAGCTTTCTTT.

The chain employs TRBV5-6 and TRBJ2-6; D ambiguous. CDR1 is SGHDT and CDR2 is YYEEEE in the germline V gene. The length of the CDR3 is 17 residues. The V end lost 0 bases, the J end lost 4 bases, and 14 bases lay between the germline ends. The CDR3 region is CASSLEVGLRGANVLTF. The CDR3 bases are TGTGCCAGCAGCTTGGAAGTAGGGTTGAGGGGGGCCAACGTCCTGACTTTC.

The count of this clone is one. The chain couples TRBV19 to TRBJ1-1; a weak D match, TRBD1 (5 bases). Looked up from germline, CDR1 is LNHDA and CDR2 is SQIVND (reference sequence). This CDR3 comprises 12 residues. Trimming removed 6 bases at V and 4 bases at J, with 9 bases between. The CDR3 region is CASRDTGTEAFF. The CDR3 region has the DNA TGTGCCAGTAGGGACACAGGCACTGAAGCTTTCTTT.

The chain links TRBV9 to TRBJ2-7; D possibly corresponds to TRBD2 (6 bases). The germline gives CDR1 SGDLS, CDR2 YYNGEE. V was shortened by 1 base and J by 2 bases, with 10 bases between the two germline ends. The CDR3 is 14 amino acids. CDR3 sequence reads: CASSVSGVTYEQYF. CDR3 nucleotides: TGTGCCAGCAGCGTATCGGGGGTCACCTACGAGCAGTACTTC.

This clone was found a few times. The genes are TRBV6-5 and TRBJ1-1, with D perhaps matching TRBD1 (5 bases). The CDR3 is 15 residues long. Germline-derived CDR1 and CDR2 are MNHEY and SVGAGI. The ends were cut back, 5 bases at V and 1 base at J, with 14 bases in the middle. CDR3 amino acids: CASSLSWGGNTEAFF. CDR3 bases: TGTGCCAGCAGTCTCTCTTGGGGGGGGAACACTGAAGCTTTCTTT.

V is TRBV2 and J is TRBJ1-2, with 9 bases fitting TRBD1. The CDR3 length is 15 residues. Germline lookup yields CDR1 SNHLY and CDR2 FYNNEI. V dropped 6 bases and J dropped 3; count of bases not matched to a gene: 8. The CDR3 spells CASSPQGAPDYGYTF. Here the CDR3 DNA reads TGTGCCAGCAGCCCACAGGGGGCGCCGGACTATGGCTACACCTTC. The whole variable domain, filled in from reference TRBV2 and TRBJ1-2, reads EPEVTQTPSHQVTQMGQEVILRCVPISNHLYFYWYRQILGQKVEFLVSFYNNEISEKSEIFDDQFSVERPDGSNFTLKIRSTKLEDSAMYFCASSPQGAPDYGYTFGSGTRLTVV.

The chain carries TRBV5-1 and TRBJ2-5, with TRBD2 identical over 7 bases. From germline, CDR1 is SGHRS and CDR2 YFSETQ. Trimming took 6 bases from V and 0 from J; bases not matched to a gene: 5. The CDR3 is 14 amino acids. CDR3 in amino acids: CASTRGGNQETQYF. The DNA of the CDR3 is TGCGCCAGCACAAGGGGAGGGAACCAAGAGACCCAGTACTTC.

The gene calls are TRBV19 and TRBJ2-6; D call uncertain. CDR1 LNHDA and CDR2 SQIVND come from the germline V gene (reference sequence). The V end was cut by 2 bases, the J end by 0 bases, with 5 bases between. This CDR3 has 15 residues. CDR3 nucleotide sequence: TGTGCCAGTAGTATACCCGCCTCTGGGGCCAACGTCCTGACTTTC. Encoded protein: CASSIPASGANVLTF.